The 32 T cell receptor beta chains listed next were all sequenced from one sample in a study of cytomegalovirus exposure and HLA in healthy donors (dated by TCRdb to about 2017). The library was built by means of the immunoSEQ multiplex PCR assay. The multiplex PCR relied on a mix of 60 forward primers for TCR Vbeta segments and 13 reverse primers for TCR Jbeta segments. TCRdb retrieved this table from immuneACCESS and kept in-frame rearrangements only. Not all clones are present; in checked studies, unresolved V genes account for under half, and no reason is known for the remainder. Recorded for this sample are 90,000 to 120,000 clones; around three quarters of them occurred a single time. 3.5% to 4.5% of the sample lies in the top ten. Sequenced input: PBMCs. The receptors were gathered from a female donor in good health and CMV-seropositive.

V is TRBV6-5 and J is TRBJ2-5; TRBD1 matches at 7 bases. There are 15 residues in the CDR3. Germline V gene lookup returns CDR1 MNHEY and CDR2 SVGAGI. V shed 5 bases and J 1 base; nucleotides not matched to a gene: 7. CDR3 DNA: TGTGCCAGCAGTACAGACAGGGCCCCCCAAGAGACCCAGTACTTC. It codes for CASSTDRAPQETQYF.

This clone was observed once. The J gene is TRBJ2-5, the V gene TRBV30, with TRBD1 as a possible D gene (6 bases). Germline-derived CDR1 and CDR2 are GTSNPN and SVGIG (reference sequence). The CDR3 runs to 14 residues. The V gene lost 5 bases and the J gene lost 0 bases, with 13 bases spanning the gap. The CDR3 sequence is CAWSSTGYQETQYF. CDR3 DNA sequence: TGTGCCTGGTCCTCCACAGGGTACCAAGAGACCCAGTACTTC.

The rearrangement uses TRBV18 and TRBJ1-1; no clear D gene. This CDR3 has 15 residues. Germline CDR1 KGHSH, CDR2 LQKENI. The V gene lost 3 bases and the J gene lost 1 base, with 12 bases spanning the gap. CDR3 bases: TGTGCCAGCTCACCGGACGGACTCTCGAACACTGAAGCTTTCTTT. Protein product: CASSPDGLSNTEAFF.

V and J are TRBV6-1 and TRBJ2-1; TRBD2 agrees at 7 bases. The V gene end was trimmed by 2 bases and the J gene end by 4 bases; junction bases not matched to a gene: 17. The CDR3 runs 19 residues. Looked up from germline, CDR1 is MNHNS and CDR2 is SASEGT. CDR3 residues: CASSEYLSYGGGLYNEQFF. DNA for the CDR3: TGTGCCAGCAGTGAATACTTGTCTTACGGCGGGGGTTTATACAATGAGCAGTTCTTC.

Points on this clone: Its ends do not fully match the called genes, so a read error is possible. The chain couples TRBV11-2 to TRBJ2-1; 8 nucleotides align to TRBD2. The CDR3 sequence is 16 residues long. Germline V CDR1 and CDR2: SGHAT, FQNNGV. The DNA for the CDR3 is TGTGCCGGCAGCTTAGTGTCCGGGAGGGCCTACAATGAGCAGTTCTTC. Its translation: CAGSLVSGRAYNEQFF. The full variable domain, its missing parts supplied by reference TRBV11-2 and TRBJ2-1, is EAGVAQSPRYKIIEKRQSVAFWCNPISGHATLYWYQQILGQGPKLLIQFQNNGVVDDSQLPKDRFSAERLKGVDSTLKIQPAKLEDSAVYLCAGSLVSGRAYNEQFFGPGTRLTVL.

The chain employs TRBV7-2 and TRBJ1-3, with 10 bases matching TRBD1. From germline, CDR1 is SGHTA and CDR2 FQGNSA. This CDR3 region has 15 residues. V was pared by 5 bases and J by 4 bases, with 5 bases of the junction left unmatched. The chain's CDR3 is CASSKGTGAGNTIYF. The CDR3 coding sequence is TGTGCCAGCAGCAAGGGGACAGGGGCCGGAAACACCATATATTTT.

The CDR3 spells CASSLRGSGPQETQYF. Written as DNA, the CDR3 is TGTGCCAGCAGCTTGAGGGGGTCAGGGCCCCAAGAGACCCAGTACTTC. V and J are TRBV5-6 and TRBJ2-5; D possibly corresponds to TRBD1 (6 bases). Germline CDR1 is SGHDT and CDR2 is YYEEEE. V shed 1 base and J shed 1 base, with 14 bases lying between them. The CDR3 sequence is 16 residues long.

The rearrangement joins TRBV6-5 to TRBJ1-4; D perhaps matches TRBD1 (5 bases). Germline V gene sequence: CDR1 MNHEY, CDR2 SVGAGI. This CDR3 is 14 amino acids long. Trimming took 6 bases from V and 7 from J, leaving 15 bases between them. The CDR3 DNA reads TGTGCCAGCAGGGCAGGGAGGGGTGGTGAAAAACTGTTTTTT. This gives the protein CASRAGRGGEKLFF.

The chain is built from TRBV11-2 and TRBJ1-1; 9 nucleotides align to TRBD1. The CDR3 has 16 amino acids. The V and J ends lost 5 bases and 1 base, in that order; junction bases with no gene match: 8. CDR1 and CDR2 from the germline V gene are SGHAT and FQNNGV. Here the CDR3 reads CASSRGGQGRNTEAFF. The CDR3 nucleotides are TGTGCCAGCAGCAGAGGGGGACAGGGACGGAACACTGAAGCTTTCTTT.

This clone showed up just a few times. The genes are TRBV7-2 and TRBJ2-3; 7 nucleotides line up with TRBD1. The V segment lost 4 bases and the J segment 4 bases; nucleotides outside the gene matches: 8. This CDR3 region has 15 residues. Germline values: CDR1 SGHTA, CDR2 FQGNSA. DNA for the CDR3: TGTGCCAGCAGCTCAGGTGTAGGGGGCGCAGATACGCAGTATTTT. Protein: CASSSGVGGADTQYF.

The chain has TRBV5-1 and TRBJ1-1; D ambiguous. The V end lost 1 base, the J end lost 0 bases, and 4 bases lay between the germline ends. The germline CDR1 and CDR2 sequences are SGHRS and YFSETQ. The CDR3 totals 13 residues. The CDR3 bases are TGCGCCAGCAGCTTGCGGGTGAACACTGAAGCTTTCTTT. It translates to CASSLRVNTEAFF. Based on the CDR3 plus reference TRBV5-1 and TRBJ1-1, the full variable domain is KAGVTQTPRYLIKTRGQQVTLSCSPISGHRSVSWYQQTPGQGLQFLFEYFSETQRNKGNFPGRFSGRQFSNSRSEMNVSTLELGDSALYLCASSLRVNTEAFFGQGTRLTVV.

In this sample, this clone turned up once. The sample has other DNA sequences that encode this CDR3 too. V and J are TRBV7-9 and TRBJ1-1; D is unclear. V lost 5 bases to trimming and J lost 4 bases, with 17 bases between them. The CDR3 has 15 amino acids. The germline gives CDR1 SEHNR, CDR2 FQNEAQ (reference sequence). CDR3 DNA sequence: TGTGCCAGCAGCCCCCCACGGGGTTTGGGCACTGAAGCTTTCTTT. Amino acid sequence: CASSPPRGLGTEAFF.

The chain recombines TRBV9 with TRBJ2-2; D gene ambiguous. With 0 bases removed from V and 3 bases from J, the gap between germline ends came to 6 bases. This CDR3 has 14 residues. Germline CDR1 and CDR2: SGDLS and YYNGEE. The CDR3 here is CASSVAPDTGELFF. The CDR3 bases are TGTGCCAGCAGCGTAGCTCCGGACACCGGGGAGCTGTTTTTT. The full variable domain, its missing parts supplied by reference TRBV9 and TRBJ2-2, is DSGVTQTPKHLITATGQRVTLRCSPRSGDLSVYWYQQSLDQGLQFLIQYYNGEERAKGNILERFSAQQFPDLHSELNLSSLELGDSALYFCASSVAPDTGELFFGEGSRLTVL.

This clone appeared once. CDR3 loop: CASSPLAGTGRDRDQPQHF. CDR3 DNA sequence: TGTGCCAGCAGCCCTCTCGCCGGGACAGGGAGGGACCGGGATCAGCCCCAGCATTTT. The chain carries TRBV21-1 and TRBJ1-5; TRBD1 was called by the table and not checked on the DNA. TRBV21-1 is a known pseudogene. The CDR3 has 19 amino acids.

This clone was counted a few times. A far larger clone differs by one base, so this is likely a read error. The V and J genes are TRBV6-5 and TRBJ1-1; no reliable D call. The V gene's germline CDR1 is MNHEY and CDR2 SVGAGI. There are 13 residues in the CDR3. The DNA of the CDR3 is TGTGCCAGCAGTTACATGAGGAACACTGAAGCTCTCTTT. As protein: CASSYMRNTEALF.

This chain links TRBV6-1 with TRBJ1-3; tentative D call: TRBD1 (5 bases). The CDR3 is made up of 16 amino acids. Germline CDR1 reads MNHNS; CDR2 reads SASEGT. V lost 0 bases, J lost 4 bases, and 13 bases lay in between. CDR3 region: CASSEALGRTGNTIYF. The CDR3 region has the DNA TGTGCCAGCAGTGAAGCGTTGGGGAGGACAGGAAACACCATATATTTT.

The chain joins TRBV9 to TRBJ2-3; maybe TRBD2 (6 bases). Germline CDR1 is SGDLS and CDR2 is YYNGEE. V lost 0 bases to trimming and J lost 4 bases, with 12 bases between them. CDR3 length: 15 amino acids. DNA of the CDR3: TGTGCCAGCAGCGTAGGAAAGTGGGGGGCAGATACGCAGTATTTT. Protein sequence: CASSVGKWGADTQYF.

A remark on this clone: The sample contains more than one DNA sequence encoding this CDR3. The chain is built from TRBV2 and TRBJ2-7, with a tentative D call TRBD2 (5 bases). With 6 bases removed from V and 0 bases from J, the gap between germline ends came to 6 bases. This CDR3 is built from 12 residues. The germline gives CDR1 SNHLY, CDR2 FYNNEI. The CDR3 loop reads CASSRDSYEQYF. The CDR3 DNA follows: TGTGCCAGCAGCCGGGACTCCTACGAGCAGTACTTC.

This clone came up a few times. V usage is TRBV6-5 and J usage is TRBJ2-4, with D hard to call. Germline CDR1 reads MNHEY; CDR2 reads SVGAGI. The V end lost 8 bases, the J end lost 4 bases, and 12 bases lay between the germline ends. The CDR3 extends over 13 amino acids. CDR3 protein: CASGRANKNIQYF. In DNA, the CDR3 is TGTGCCAGCGGTAGAGCAAATAAAAACATTCAGTACTTC.

A single count supports this clone. V gene TRBV7-2 combines with J gene TRBJ2-5; 7 nucleotides agree with TRBD2. The CDR3 is 13 amino acids. Germline CDR1 is SGHTA and CDR2 is FQGNSA. V was pared by 0 bases and J by 5 bases, with 0 bases of the junction left unmatched. CDR3 sequence: CASSLAGGETQYF. The CDR3, as DNA: TGTGCCAGCAGCTTAGCGGGGGGGGAGACCCAGTACTTC.

The V call is TRBV11-3, the J call TRBJ2-1; the match to TRBD2 covers 10 bases. From germline, CDR1 is SGHNT and CDR2 YENEEA. V lost 1 base and J lost 5; bases outside the gene matches: 5. The CDR3 spans 16 residues. The DNA for the CDR3 is TGTGCCAGCAGCTTAGGCGCTAGCGGGAGTAACAATGAGCAGTTCTTC. It translates to CASSLGASGSNNEQFF.

There are a few counts of this clone. This chain links TRBV30 with TRBJ1-5; the match to TRBD1 covers 10 bases. Trimming at V came to 7 bases and at J to 4 bases, leaving 7 bases not matched to a gene. This CDR3 contains 14 residues. CDR1 and CDR2 from the germline V gene are GTSNPN and SVGIG (reference sequence). CDR3 loop: CALRDRGRNQPQHF. The CDR3 nucleotides read TGTGCCTTACGGGACAGGGGAAGGAATCAGCCCCAGCATTTT.

Note on this clone: Other DNA sequences from this sample encode an identical CDR3 as well. The rearrangement joins TRBV25-1 to TRBJ1-6; D might be TRBD1 (6 bases). The germline CDR1 and CDR2 sequences are MGHDK and SYGVNS. CDR3 length: 17 amino acids. Trimming cost V 2 bases and J 4 bases, with 15 bases left between them. Written as DNA, the CDR3 is TGTGCCAGCAGTGAAGGACGGGGGGCCAGATATAATTCACCCCTCCACTTT. Its protein product is CASSEGRGARYNSPLHF.

This chain connects TRBV6-5 to TRBJ1-2, with D maybe TRBD1 (5 bases). The CDR3 totals 15 residues. Germline V CDR1 and CDR2: MNHEY, SVGAGI. V shed 0 bases and J shed 4 bases, with 12 bases lying between them. CDR3 in amino acids: CASSYSIGDFYGYTF. The CDR3 DNA is TGTGCCAGCAGTTACTCGATTGGGGACTTCTATGGCTACACCTTC.

This clone was seen just once. The rearrangement joins TRBV20-1 to TRBJ1-4, with unresolved D. V was trimmed by 6 bases and J by 7 bases, leaving 6 bases between them. Germline lookup yields CDR1 DFQATT and CDR2 SNEGSKA (reference sequence). This CDR3 is 10 amino acids long. CDR3 sequence: CSAYREKLFF. CDR3 nucleotides: TGCAGTGCCTACCGTGAAAAACTGTTTTTT.

Note on this clone: The identical CDR3 is also encoded by other nucleotide sequences in the sample. V usage is TRBV27 and J usage is TRBJ2-7; TRBD2 is a possible D gene (6 bases). This CDR3 region has 14 residues. Germline values: CDR1 MNHEY, CDR2 SMNVEV (reference sequence). With 0 bases removed from V and 6 bases from J, the gap between germline ends came to 12 bases. CDR3 sequence (DNA): TGTGCCAGCAGTTTATCAGGAGGGGCGGGCGAGCAGTACTTC. This translates into CASSLSGGAGEQYF.

The chain is built from TRBV30 and TRBJ2-5, with TRBD2 matching over 7 bases. Germline lookup yields CDR1 GTSNPN and CDR2 SVGIG (reference sequence). Trimming at V came to 5 bases and at J to 5 bases, leaving 8 bases not matched to a gene. The CDR3 totals 13 residues. CDR3 sequence: CAWAGRGRETQYF. CDR3 in DNA: TGTGCCTGGGCAGGGAGGGGTCGGGAGACCCAGTACTTC.

The chain recombines TRBV27 with TRBJ1-5; D gene ambiguous. The CDR3 loop spans 13 amino acids. Germline V gene lookup returns CDR1 MNHEY and CDR2 SMNVEV (reference sequence). Deletions cut 2 bases from V and 6 bases from J, with 8 bases between. The CDR3 sequence is CASSLAGFQPQHF. CDR3 in DNA: TGTGCCAGCAGTTTAGCGGGGTTTCAGCCCCAGCATTTT.

The chain carries TRBV6-7 and TRBJ2-7, with D hard to call. TRBV6-7 is treated as an ORF (open reading frame) with a function not yet certain. Trimming shortened V by 2 bases and J by 3 bases, and 11 bases separated the two germline ends. The CDR3 has 14 residues. For the CDR3, the DNA is TGTGCCAGCAGTTACCGCGACACCGACTACGAGCAGTACTTC. Amino acids: CASSYRDTDYEQYF.

This clone has just a few counts. This chain links TRBV5-1 with TRBJ2-3; the D is unclear. Germline values: CDR1 SGHRS, CDR2 YFSETQ. V was clipped by 0 bases and J by 4 bases, with 9 bases between them. The CDR3 covers 14 residues. The CDR3 loop reads CASSLELEADTQYF. The CDR3 DNA sequence: TGCGCCAGCAGCTTGGAGCTAGAGGCAGATACGCAGTATTTT.

The V and J genes are TRBV7-8 and TRBJ2-2; weak D call: TRBD1 (6 bases). This CDR3 comprises 17 residues. Trimming stripped 5 bases from V and 2 bases from J, with 18 bases between. CDR1 is SGHVS, CDR2 FQNEAQ, per germline. The CDR3 is CASSPRGRGRNTGELFF. Here the CDR3 DNA reads TGTGCCAGCAGCCCTAGGGGCAGGGGCCGAAACACCGGGGAGCTGTTTTTT.

This clone was detected only once. This CDR3 reads CASVGRGARTDTQYF. In DNA, the CDR3 is TGTGCCAGCGTGGGGCGGGGGGCACGCACAGATACGCAGTATTTT. The chain joins TRBV7-2 to TRBJ2-3; 8 bases agree with TRBD2. Germline V lookup: CDR1 SGHTA, CDR2 FQGNSA. The CDR3 has 15 amino acids. V was clipped by 8 bases and J by 1 base; unmatched bases: 8.